The T cell receptor (beta chain) described here comes from a study of T cell responses to AZD1222 COVID-19 vaccine. The CDR3 sequence is 17 residues long. J lost 4 bases, V lost 3 bases, and 8 bases had no gene match. Germline values: CDR1 LGHNA, CDR2 YSLEER. The method was immunoSEQ multiplex PCR; TCRdb's version includes in-frame clones alone and lacks a portion of them. The table records about 140,000 clones, approximately 90% of them present only once. Sequences were derived from peripheral blood, sampled 28 days after the second AZD1222 dose. The sequence derives from an adult who received the AZD1222 COVID-19 vaccine. The genes are TRBV4-3 and TRBJ2-3, with 12 bases that match TRBD2. The CDR3 region is CASSQRVASGRADTQYF. CDR3 coding DNA: TGCGCCAGCAGCCAGCGGGTGGCTAGCGGGAGGGCAGATACGCAGTATTTT.